The 4 T cell receptor beta chains presented below share a single source sample, sequenced in a study of CD8 T cells in Susac syndrome. Reverse transcription of roughly 0.5 to 1 ug RNA used random hexamers. TCRdb processed the immunoSEQ multiplex PCR reads anew with MiXCR; each CDR3 protein has one entry. The repertoire includes 74,000 or so distinct CDR3 sequences, 85% to 95% of them detected once, and roughly 0.5% sits in the top ten. Sample: CD4+ T cells from PBMCs. These receptors were taken from a human donor with Susac syndrome.

The V call is TRBV30, the J call TRBJ2-7; a weak D match, TRBD1 (6 bases). The CDR3 contains 15 residues. CDR1 and CDR2 from the germline V gene are GTSNPN and SVGIG (reference sequence). Trimming took off 6 bases at V and 2 bases at J, with 20 bases between the two ends. CDR3 bases: TGTGCCTGCACCCAGGGGATAACCAACACCTACGAGCAGTACTTC. Protein: CACTQGITNTYEQYF.

This sequence joins TRBV28 and TRBJ1-2, with unresolved D. CDR3 length equals 11 residues. The V and J ends lost 5 bases and 2 bases respectively, with 3 bases between them. Germline V gene sequence: CDR1 MDHEN, CDR2 SYDVKM. CDR3 in amino acids: CASSINYGYTF. As DNA, the CDR3 is TGTGCCAGCAGTATCAACTATGGCTACACCTTC.

V gene TRBV5-1 combines with J gene TRBJ2-7; the D is unclear. The germline gives CDR1 SGHRS, CDR2 YFSETQ. This CDR3 contains 15 residues. With 0 bases removed from V and 2 bases from J, the gap between germline ends came to 12 bases. Written as DNA, the CDR3 is TGCGCCAGCAGCTTGGCCCCTGGCAGCCCCTACGAGCAGTACTTC. Its translation: CASSLAPGSPYEQYF.

This clonotype came up once. V is TRBV5-6 and J is TRBJ1-1; no clear D gene. This CDR3 is 13 amino acids long. CDR1 is SGHDT and CDR2 is YYEEEE in the germline V gene. The germline V and J ends were trimmed by 6 bases and 3 bases, with 12 bases remaining between them. CDR3 residues: CASNLDVDTEAFF. DNA for the CDR3: TGTGCCAGCAACCTCGACGTAGACACTGAAGCTTTCTTT.